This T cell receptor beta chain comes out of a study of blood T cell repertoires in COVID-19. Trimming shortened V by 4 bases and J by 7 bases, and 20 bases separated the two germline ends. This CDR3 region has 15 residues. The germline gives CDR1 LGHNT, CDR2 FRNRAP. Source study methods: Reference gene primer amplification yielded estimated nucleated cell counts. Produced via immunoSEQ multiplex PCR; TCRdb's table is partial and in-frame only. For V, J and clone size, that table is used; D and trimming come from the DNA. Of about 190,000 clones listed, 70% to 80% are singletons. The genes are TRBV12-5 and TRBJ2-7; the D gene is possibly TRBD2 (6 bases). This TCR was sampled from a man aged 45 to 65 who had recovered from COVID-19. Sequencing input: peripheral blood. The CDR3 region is CASGSRGDCEGEQYF. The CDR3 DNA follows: TGTGCTAGTGGTTCCCGAGGGGACTGCGAAGGGGAGCAGTACTTC.